This is a list of T cell receptor beta chains from one sample in a study of control samples from healthy donors and cancer patients. Measured with immunoSEQ multiplex PCR; TCRdb has only the in-frame clones, and not every one. The data show approximately 100,000 clones, about 84% seen once. Source material: blood. These receptors came from a woman aged 40 to 49 in good health. Each CDR3 is given with its conserved first and last residue. The D gene is left open where the match is weak. Rows give clone size only sometimes, using once, few, many, or a class for an expanded clone.

D gene: -; V gene: TRBV4-1; clone size: -; J gene: TRBJ1-6; CDR3 DNA: TGCGCCAGCAGCCCCAGCTCCCTCGGTGATTCACCCCTCCACTTT; CDR3 protein: CASSPSSLGDSPLHF
D gene: -; V gene: TRBV30; clone size: -; J gene: TRBJ2-5; CDR3 DNA: TGTGCCTCCGAACGGGGGATCCAAGAGACCCAGTACTTC; CDR3 protein: CASERGIQETQYF
D gene: TRBD1; V gene: TRBV5-1; clone size: -; J gene: TRBJ1-1; CDR3 DNA: TGCGCCAGCAGCGTGGGGCGGGACAGGGCGAGCACTGAAGCTTTCTTT; CDR3 protein: CASSVGRDRASTEAFF
D gene: TRBD1; V gene: TRBV14; clone size: -; J gene: TRBJ2-2; CDR3 DNA: TGTGCCAGCAGTCACCGACAGGGCGAAGGATCCGGGGAGCTGTTTTTT; CDR3 protein: CASSHRQGEGSGELFF
D gene: -; V gene: TRBV7-6; clone size: -; J gene: TRBJ2-3; CDR3 DNA: TGTGCCAGCAGCTTTCTTGGGCGGGGCCCTAGCACAGATACGCAGTATTTT; CDR3 protein: CASSFLGRGPSTDTQYF
D gene: -; V gene: TRBV6-5; clone size: few; J gene: TRBJ1-3; CDR3 DNA: TGTGCCAGCAGTCCCGGGGGGCAGTACACCATATATTTT; CDR3 protein: CASSPGGQYTIYF
D gene: -; V gene: TRBV7-3; clone size: few; J gene: TRBJ1-1; CDR3 DNA: TGTGCCAGCAGCCCAGAGGGGATGAACACTGAAGCTTTCTTT; CDR3 protein: CASSPEGMNTEAFF
D gene: TRBD1; V gene: TRBV5-1; clone size: -; J gene: TRBJ1-4; CDR3 DNA: TGCGCCAGCAGCTTGGCCAGGGGGAGTGAAAAACTGTTTTTT; CDR3 protein: CASSLARGSEKLFF
D gene: -; V gene: TRBV29-1; clone size: -; J gene: TRBJ2-6; CDR3 DNA: TGCAGCGTTGACGGGTCTGGGGCCAACGTCCTGACTTTC; CDR3 protein: CSVDGSGANVLTF
D gene: -; V gene: TRBV30; clone size: -; J gene: TRBJ1-1; CDR3 DNA: TGTGCCTGGAGTGGGGGGGAGAACACTGAAGCTTTCTTT; CDR3 protein: CAWSGGENTEAFF
D gene: TRBD1; V gene: TRBV7-2; clone size: -; J gene: TRBJ1-2; CDR3 DNA: TGTGCCAGCAGTCAAACAGGGGCCCCCCACTATACCTTC; CDR3 protein: CASSQTGAPHYTF
D gene: -; V gene: TRBV9; clone size: few; J gene: TRBJ1-1; CDR3 DNA: TGTGCCAGCAGCGTAGACCGCTTAAACACTGAAGCTTTCTTT; CDR3 protein: CASSVDRLNTEAFF
D gene: -; V gene: TRBV19; clone size: -; J gene: TRBJ1-3; CDR3 DNA: TGTGCCAGTAGACCAGGGAGCTCTGGAAACACCATATATTTT; CDR3 protein: CASRPGSSGNTIYF
D gene: -; V gene: TRBV4-2; clone size: few; J gene: TRBJ1-1; CDR3 DNA: TGTGCCAGCAGCCAAGACCAGGGAGAGACTGAAGCTTTCTTT; CDR3 protein: CASSQDQGETEAFF
D gene: TRBD1; V gene: TRBV19; clone size: -; J gene: TRBJ1-1; CDR3 DNA: TGTGCCAGTAGGGAAGGACAGGGGGGTGAAGCTTTCTTT; CDR3 protein: CASREGQGGEAFF
D gene: TRBD1; V gene: TRBV5-5; clone size: -; J gene: TRBJ1-1; CDR3 DNA: TGTGCCAGCAGTCGGGACAGCTGGGCTTTCTTT; CDR3 protein: CASSRDSWAFF
D gene: -; V gene: TRBV19; clone size: once; J gene: TRBJ1-3; CDR3 DNA: TGTGCCAGTAGTATTCGGGGACCTTACTCTGGAAACACCATATATTTT; CDR3 protein: CASSIRGPYSGNTIYF
D gene: -; V gene: TRBV7-8; clone size: -; J gene: TRBJ1-1; CDR3 DNA: TGTGCCAGCAGCCCCCAAACGATAGCGAGCGGCACTGAAGCTTTCTTT; CDR3 protein: CASSPQTIASGTEAFF
D gene: -; V gene: TRBV5-1; clone size: once; J gene: TRBJ2-1; CDR3 DNA: TGCGCCAGCAGCTTGGAACTAGGCAGCAATGAGCAGTTCTTC; CDR3 protein: CASSLELGSNEQFF
D gene: TRBD1; V gene: TRBV3-1/TRBV3-2; clone size: -; J gene: TRBJ1-3; CDR3 DNA: TGTGCCAGCAGCCAAGATCCCCCAGGGGGAGGAAACACCATATATTTT; CDR3 protein: CASSQDPPGGGNTIYF
D gene: TRBD1; V gene: TRBV5-6; clone size: -; J gene: TRBJ2-4; CDR3 DNA: TGTGCCACGGGACAGGGTCGAAACATTCAGTACTTC; CDR3 protein: CATGQGRNIQYF
D gene: TRBD1; V gene: TRBV18; clone size: -; J gene: TRBJ2-1; CDR3 DNA: TGTGCCAGCTCATCACAACAGGGGGAAGAGCAGTTCTTC; CDR3 protein: CASSSQQGEEQFF
D gene: -; V gene: TRBV20-1; clone size: -; J gene: TRBJ1-2; CDR3 DNA: TGCAGTGCTAGTGAAGGGAACTATGGCTACACCTTC; CDR3 protein: CSASEGNYGYTF
D gene: -; V gene: TRBV30; clone size: once; J gene: TRBJ1-2; CDR3 DNA: TGTGCCTGGAGTGTTTCCGGACAGAGTCTCTATGGCTACACCTTC; CDR3 protein: CAWSVSGQSLYGYTF
D gene: -; V gene: TRBV7-2; clone size: -; J gene: TRBJ1-1; CDR3 DNA: TGTGCCAGCAGCTTAGGAGTGGACTCGGGGAGGAAAGCTTTCTTT; CDR3 protein: CASSLGVDSGRKAFF
D gene: TRBD2; V gene: TRBV18; clone size: -; J gene: TRBJ2-7; CDR3 DNA: TGTGCCAGCTCACCAAAGGCGGGGGGAATCTACGAGCAGTACTTC; CDR3 protein: CASSPKAGGIYEQYF
D gene: TRBD1; V gene: TRBV12-5; clone size: -; J gene: TRBJ1-2; CDR3 DNA: TGTGCTAGTGGTCCAACCGACAGGGTAGGTAACTATGGCTACACCTTC; CDR3 protein: CASGPTDRVGNYGYTF
D gene: -; V gene: TRBV6-2/TRBV6-3; clone size: -; J gene: TRBJ2-1; CDR3 DNA: TGTGCCAGCAGTTACCCGGCTACCCACTCCTACAATGAGCAGTTCTTC; CDR3 protein: CASSYPATHSYNEQFF
D gene: -; V gene: TRBV27; clone size: -; J gene: TRBJ1-6; CDR3 DNA: TGTGCCAGGAACCGACCTGAGTTGAATTCACCCCTCCACTTT; CDR3 protein: CARNRPELNSPLHF
D gene: -; V gene: TRBV12-3/TRBV12-4; clone size: -; J gene: TRBJ2-3; CDR3 DNA: TGTGCCAGCAGTTTTTCCGTTGCAGATACGCAGTATTTT; CDR3 protein: CASSFSVADTQYF
D gene: -; V gene: TRBV12-3/TRBV12-4; clone size: -; J gene: TRBJ1-2; CDR3 DNA: TGTGCCAGCAGCCCCGGGACACACGATGGCTACACCTTC; CDR3 protein: CASSPGTHDGYTF
D gene: TRBD1; V gene: TRBV6-5; clone size: few; J gene: TRBJ1-2; CDR3 DNA: TGTGCCAGCAGTTTCAGGGGGCTCGGTAACTATGGCTACACCTTC; CDR3 protein: CASSFRGLGNYGYTF
D gene: TRBD1; V gene: TRBV5-6; clone size: -; J gene: TRBJ2-2; CDR3 DNA: TGTGCCAGCAGCCAACAGGGGGGCCTGTCCGTAGGATCCGGGGAGCTGTTTTTT; CDR3 protein: CASSQQGGLSVGSGELFF
D gene: -; V gene: TRBV11-1; clone size: -; J gene: TRBJ2-7; CDR3 DNA: TGTGCCAGCAGCCCCCCGGGACGGTCCGCCTACGAGCAGTACTTC; CDR3 protein: CASSPPGRSAYEQYF
D gene: TRBD1; V gene: TRBV5-5; clone size: -; J gene: TRBJ1-5; CDR3 DNA: TGTGCCAGCAGCTTGCAGTCGGGGACAGGGGGTCAGCCCCAGCATTTT; CDR3 protein: CASSLQSGTGGQPQHF
D gene: TRBD2; V gene: TRBV3-1/TRBV3-2; clone size: -; J gene: TRBJ2-1; CDR3 DNA: TGTGCCAGCAGCCCCAACCGGGGGGACTCTCGGAATGAGCAGTTCTTC; CDR3 protein: CASSPNRGDSRNEQFF
D gene: TRBD2; V gene: TRBV4-3; clone size: -; J gene: TRBJ2-2; CDR3 DNA: TGCGCCAGCAGCCAAGAATTCGGGAGGGGCCGGGACACCATACACCCCGGGGAGCTGTTTTTT; CDR3 protein: CASSQEFGRGRDTIHPGELFF
D gene: -; V gene: TRBV12-3/TRBV12-4; clone size: -; J gene: TRBJ1-5; CDR3 DNA: TGTGCCAGCAGCCCGAGCCAAGGTCAGCCCCAGCATTTT; CDR3 protein: CASSPSQGQPQHF
D gene: TRBD1; V gene: TRBV10-3; clone size: -; J gene: TRBJ2-5; CDR3 DNA: TGTGCCATCGCAGGGGGCAGGCAAGAGACCCAGTACTTC; CDR3 protein: CAIAGGRQETQYF
D gene: -; V gene: TRBV4-3; clone size: -; J gene: TRBJ1-2; CDR3 DNA: TGCGCCAGCAGCCAAGTGGAAGTCGTAGGCAGGGAAGAGGACTATGGCTACACCTTC; CDR3 protein: CASSQVEVVGREEDYGYTF
D gene: TRBD1; V gene: TRBV6-2/TRBV6-3; clone size: -; J gene: TRBJ1-2; CDR3 DNA: TGTGCCAGCAGCGAAACAGGGGAGGACTATGGCTACACCTTC; CDR3 protein: CASSETGEDYGYTF
D gene: -; V gene: TRBV5-6; clone size: -; J gene: TRBJ1-4; CDR3 DNA: TGTGCCAGCAGCCGCCGAGCTGCGGAAAAACTGTTTTTT; CDR3 protein: CASSRRAAEKLFF
D gene: TRBD1; V gene: TRBV7-9; clone size: -; J gene: TRBJ2-5; CDR3 DNA: TGTGCCAGCAGCCCTGGGACAGGGCTTTCGTCAGAGACCCAGTACTTC; CDR3 protein: CASSPGTGLSSETQYF
D gene: TRBD2; V gene: TRBV29-1; clone size: -; J gene: TRBJ2-5; CDR3 DNA: TGCAGCGTTGGAGGCGGCGGGGGTTACCAGACCCAGTACTTC; CDR3 protein: CSVGGGGGYQTQYF
D gene: -; V gene: TRBV5-4; clone size: -; J gene: TRBJ2-1; CDR3 DNA: TGTGCCAGCAGCTCCCGGGTACAAGGGTACAATGAGCAGTTCTTC; CDR3 protein: CASSSRVQGYNEQFF
D gene: -; V gene: TRBV4-3; clone size: -; J gene: TRBJ1-1; CDR3 DNA: TGCGCCAGCAGCCAATTAGGGGGGAACACTGAAGCTTTCTTT; CDR3 protein: CASSQLGGNTEAFF
D gene: -; V gene: TRBV4-1; clone size: -; J gene: TRBJ2-2; CDR3 DNA: TGCGCCAGCAGCCAAGGTTTTGCGTTGCGGGGAGCGTCCGGGGAGCTGTTTTTT; CDR3 protein: CASSQGFALRGASGELFF
D gene: -; V gene: TRBV30; clone size: -; J gene: TRBJ1-4; CDR3 DNA: TGTGCCTGGAGTGTGTCAGTTAATGAAAAACTGTTTTTT; CDR3 protein: CAWSVSVNEKLFF
D gene: -; V gene: TRBV7-8; clone size: -; J gene: TRBJ1-6; CDR3 DNA: TGTGCCAGCAGCTTATCGCACGGGCCCAATAATTCACCCCTCCACTTT; CDR3 protein: CASSLSHGPNNSPLHF
D gene: -; V gene: TRBV15; clone size: -; J gene: TRBJ1-1; CDR3 DNA: TGTGCCACCAGCAGAGATTGGGCAGGGAGGGGTGAAGCTTTCTTT; CDR3 protein: CATSRDWAGRGEAFF
D gene: -; V gene: TRBV11-1; clone size: -; J gene: TRBJ2-2; CDR3 DNA: TGTGCTTCTCGTGAGGGTAACACCGGGGAGCTGTTTTTT; CDR3 protein: CASREGNTGELFF
D gene: -; V gene: TRBV7-2; clone size: -; J gene: TRBJ1-2; CDR3 DNA: TGTGCCAGCAGCTTAAACCGAGCTCCGGGAGGCTACACCTTC; CDR3 protein: CASSLNRAPGGYTF
D gene: -; V gene: TRBV3-1/TRBV3-2; clone size: -; J gene: TRBJ1-1; CDR3 DNA: TGTGCCAGCAGCCAAGGGACTACGGGGCAGGGCTCGCAAGCTTTCTTT; CDR3 protein: CASSQGTTGQGSQAFF
D gene: -; V gene: TRBV6-2/TRBV6-3; clone size: -; J gene: TRBJ2-7; CDR3 DNA: TGTGCCAGCAGTTACCGGGCAGGCGAGCAGTACTTC; CDR3 protein: CASSYRAGEQYF
D gene: -; V gene: TRBV7-2; clone size: -; J gene: TRBJ1-4; CDR3 DNA: TGTGCCAGCAGCTTAGCGCGGGGGAGAGGCGAAAAACTGTTTTTT; CDR3 protein: CASSLARGRGEKLFF
D gene: TRBD2; V gene: TRBV9; clone size: few; J gene: TRBJ2-1; CDR3 DNA: TGTGCCAGCAGCGTAGGGACTAGCGGCTACAATGAGCAGTTCTTC; CDR3 protein: CASSVGTSGYNEQFF
D gene: TRBD1; V gene: TRBV5-1; clone size: -; J gene: TRBJ2-7; CDR3 DNA: TGCGCCAGCAGCTCCGGGACAGGGGGCGCGAACGACGAGCAGTACTTC; CDR3 protein: CASSSGTGGANDEQYF
D gene: TRBD2; V gene: TRBV2; clone size: -; J gene: TRBJ2-3; CDR3 DNA: TGTGCCAGCACATCTAGCGGGGGGTCGGATACGCAGTATTTT; CDR3 protein: CASTSSGGSDTQYF